Following are 19 T cell receptor beta chains from one sample sequenced in a study of cytomegalovirus exposure and HLA in healthy donors. PCR employed 60 Vbeta and 13 Jbeta primers. This table comes from immunoSEQ multiplex PCR, and its TCRdb copy is limited to in-frame clones, with some not included. This table has approximately 150,000 clones, approximately 77% appearing once. What was sequenced was PBMCs. The receptors were sampled from a female donor in good health and CMV-seronegative.

The V and J genes are TRBV28 and TRBJ2-1; a weak D match, TRBD2 (6 bases). The CDR3 runs to 12 residues. Per germline, CDR1 MDHEN and CDR2 SYDVKM. V lost 6 bases, J lost 5 bases, and 8 bases lay in between. The CDR3 sequence is CASRGLDNEQFF. The CDR3 bases are TGTGCCAGCAGGGGACTCGACAATGAGCAGTTCTTC.

This chain joins TRBV6-1 and TRBJ1-2; 7 bases line up with TRBD1. The germline V gene encodes CDR1 MNHNS and CDR2 SASEGT. This CDR3 contains 12 residues. V shed 5 bases and J 5 bases; nucleotides not matched to a gene: 2. DNA of the CDR3: TGTGCCAGCAGTCCGACAGGGTATGGCTACACCTTC. Translating gives CASSPTGYGYTF.

The rearrangement joins TRBV30 to TRBJ2-5; 10 bases map to TRBD2. Per the germline V gene, CDR1 is GTSNPN and CDR2 is SVGIG (reference sequence). Trimming cost V 0 bases and J 2 bases; bases outside gene matches: 9. The CDR3 runs 17 residues. The CDR3 protein is CAWSVGTSALLQETQYF. CDR3 in DNA: TGTGCCTGGAGTGTTGGGACTAGCGCGCTACTTCAAGAGACCCAGTACTTC.

The rearrangement uses TRBV5-4 and TRBJ2-3; D is perhaps TRBD2 (5 bases). V lost 5 bases and J 3 bases, leaving 16 bases between the germline ends. Germline lookup yields CDR1 SGHNT and CDR2 YYREEE (reference sequence). This CDR3 region has 15 residues. The CDR3 sequence is CASRPYSGRTDTQYF. The CDR3 coding sequence is TGTGCCAGCAGGCCCTACAGCGGTCGGACAGATACGCAGTATTTT. Using reference TRBV5-4 and TRBJ2-3 for the parts outside the CDR3, the full variable domain is ETGVTQSPTHLIKTRGQQVTLRCSSQSGHNTVSWYQQALGQGPQFIFQYYREEENGRGNFPPRFSGLQFPNYSSELNVNALELDDSALYLCASRPYSGRTDTQYFGPGTRLTVL.

The V call is TRBV7-2, the J call TRBJ1-4; D is perhaps TRBD1 (6 bases). The CDR3 consists of 15 residues. V was trimmed by 1 base and J by 10 bases, leaving 16 bases between them. Looked up from germline, CDR1 is SGHTA and CDR2 is FQGNSA. CDR3 DNA: TGTGCCAGCAGCTTAGAGGGTCAGGGGCAGGGAAAACTGTTTTTT. Translated: CASSLEGQGQGKLFF.

V gene TRBV4-3 combines with J gene TRBJ1-2; D is possibly TRBD1 (6 bases). With 1 base removed from V and 4 bases from J, the gap between germline ends came to 10 bases. The V gene's germline CDR1 is LGHNA and CDR2 YSLEER. This CDR3 has 14 residues. The CDR3 nucleotides read TGCGCCAGCAGCCAAGGGTGGGGGCCCTATGGCTACACCTTC. Residues: CASSQGWGPYGYTF.

J is TRBJ2-1 and V is TRBV25-1; D unclear. CDR1 is MGHDK, CDR2 SYGVNS, per germline. V lost 3 bases and J lost 8, with 14 bases in between. CDR3 length: 14 amino acids. The CDR3 DNA is TGTGCCAGCAGTGATTCGCCCCAACTCGATGAGCAGTTCTTC. Translated, it gives CASSDSPQLDEQFF.

CDR3: CATSRRTSGSTDTQYF. The CDR3 DNA follows: TGTGCCACCAGCAGACGGACTAGCGGGAGCACAGATACGCAGTATTTT. V and J are TRBV15 and TRBJ2-3, with 11 bases that match TRBD2. The CDR3 extends over 16 amino acids. V dropped 2 bases and J dropped 0; count of bases not matched to a gene: 1. Germline CDR1 reads LNHNV; CDR2 reads YYDKDF (reference sequence).

This clone was detected a few times. The V and J genes are TRBV29-1 and TRBJ2-5, with 15 bases matching TRBD2. The V segment lost 3 bases and the J segment 9 bases; nucleotides outside the gene matches: 5. This CDR3 has 14 amino acids. CDR1 SQVTM and CDR2 ANQGSEA come from the germline V gene. The CDR3 protein is CSVDRTSGGAAQYF. The CDR3, as DNA: TGCAGCGTTGACCGGACTAGCGGGGGGGCGGCCCAGTACTTC.

V usage is TRBV7-3 and J usage is TRBJ1-2; D is possibly TRBD1 (5 bases). Germline V lookup: CDR1 SGHTA, CDR2 FQGTGA. The CDR3 is 14 residues long. V dropped 5 bases and J dropped 4 bases, with 14 bases sitting between them. This chain's CDR3 is CASSPQTGSYGYTF. The CDR3 DNA reads as TGTGCCAGCAGCCCTCAAACAGGCTCCTATGGCTACACCTTC. Full variable domain (remainder filled in from reference TRBV7-3 and TRBJ1-2): GAGVSQTPSNKVTEKGKYVELRCDPISGHTALYWYRQSLGQGPEFLIYFQGTGAADDSGLPNDRFFAVRPEGSVSTLKIQRTERGDSAVYLCASSPQTGSYGYTFGSGTRLTVV.

The V call is TRBV19, the J call TRBJ1-5; D might be TRBD1 (5 bases). The V gene lost 7 bases and the J gene lost 4 bases, with 11 bases spanning the gap. This CDR3 is built from 13 residues. Germline CDR1 reads LNHDA; CDR2 reads SQIVND (reference sequence). CDR3 protein: CASTGYPNQPQHF. CDR3 coding DNA: TGTGCCAGTACAGGGTACCCTAATCAGCCCCAGCATTTT.

The V gene is TRBV14, the J gene TRBJ1-5; TRBD1 is a possible D gene (5 bases). The V end lost 4 bases, the J end lost 7 bases, and 14 bases lay between the germline ends. Germline lookup yields CDR1 SGHDN and CDR2 FVKESK. CDR3 length equals 14 residues. This chain's CDR3 is CASSLGTDGQPQHF. CDR3 DNA sequence: TGTGCCAGCAGCCTAGGGACTGACGGGCAGCCCCAGCATTTT.

The sample holds one count of this clone. V usage is TRBV4-2 and J usage is TRBJ2-1; 8 nucleotides match TRBD2. Germline trimming cut 4 bases from V and 7 bases from J; bases unmatched to any gene: 12. CDR3 length: 16 amino acids. Germline-derived CDR1 and CDR2 are LGHNA and YNFKEQ. Here the CDR3 reads CASSPLSGTSGNEQFF. CDR3 DNA: TGTGCCAGCAGCCCACTTAGCGGGACCTCTGGGAATGAGCAGTTCTTC.

In its sample, this clone was seen a few times. The gene calls are TRBV4-2 and TRBJ2-3; TRBD2 matches at 10 bases. Germline assignment: CDR1 LGHNA and CDR2 YNFKEQ. The V and J ends lost 1 base and 2 bases, in that order; junction bases with no gene match: 3. This CDR3 has 16 amino acids. The CDR3 bases are TGTGCCAGCAGCCAAGGGAGCGGGGGGGCCACAGATACGCAGTATTTT. This gives the protein CASSQGSGGATDTQYF.

The CDR3 loop reads CASSPGTGGQPQHF. CDR3 bases: TGTGCCAGCTCCCCTGGGACAGGGGGTCAGCCCCAGCATTTT. V gene TRBV18 combines with J gene TRBJ1-5, with 11 nucleotides matching TRBD1. The CDR3 has 14 residues. Losses at the gene ends were 6 bases for V and 6 bases for J; bases not matched to a gene: 4. The V gene's germline CDR1 is KGHSH and CDR2 LQKENI.

CDR3 in amino acids: CASSSDRRGGNTIYF. CDR3 coding DNA: TGTGCCAGCAGCTCCGACAGGCGCGGCGGAAACACCATATATTTT. This chain joins TRBV7-2 and TRBJ1-3; the D gene is possibly TRBD1 (6 bases). V lost 4 bases, J lost 4 bases, and 14 bases lay in between. Germline V gene sequence: CDR1 SGHTA, CDR2 FQGNSA. The CDR3 extends over 15 amino acids.

V and J are TRBV7-9 and TRBJ2-3; 8 nucleotides match TRBD1. Germline loops: CDR1 SEHNR, CDR2 FQNEAQ (reference sequence). V trimming: 11 bases; J trimming: 1 base; junction bases outside the gene matches: 5. The CDR3 contains 13 residues. The CDR3 DNA reads as TGTGCCGTGGAGGGACAGGGCACAGATACGCAGTATTTT. Amino acids: CAVEGQGTDTQYF.

The count of this clone is one. This chain links TRBV25-1 with TRBJ1-2; no firm D call. The CDR3 is 15 residues long. CDR1 MGHDK and CDR2 SYGVNS come from the germline V gene. V lost 4 bases and J 2 bases, leaving 14 bases between the germline ends. Here the CDR3 reads CASSADISGNYGYTF. The CDR3 nucleotides read TGTGCCAGCAGTGCCGACATCTCTGGGAACTATGGCTACACCTTC.

The V call is TRBV7-2, the J call TRBJ2-7; possible D gene TRBD1, 6 bases. CDR3 length equals 14 residues. The V end lost 5 bases, the J end lost 3 bases, and 14 bases lay between the germline ends. Per germline, CDR1 SGHTA and CDR2 FQGNSA. The CDR3 DNA reads TGTGCCAGCAGCCCGACAGGTACCGTCTACGAGCAGTACTTC. Its protein product is CASSPTGTVYEQYF.